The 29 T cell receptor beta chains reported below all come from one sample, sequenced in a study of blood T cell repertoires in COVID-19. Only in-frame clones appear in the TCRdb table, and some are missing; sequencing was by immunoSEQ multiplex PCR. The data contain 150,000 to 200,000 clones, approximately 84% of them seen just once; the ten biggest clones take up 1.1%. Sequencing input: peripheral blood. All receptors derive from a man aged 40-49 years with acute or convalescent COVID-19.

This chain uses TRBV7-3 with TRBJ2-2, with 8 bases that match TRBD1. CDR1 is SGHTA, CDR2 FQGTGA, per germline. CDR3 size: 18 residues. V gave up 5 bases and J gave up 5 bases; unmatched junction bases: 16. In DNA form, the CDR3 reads TGTGCCAGCAGCCCCGACACGGAGACAGGGGCGAGGACCGGGGAGCTGTTTTTT. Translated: CASSPDTETGARTGELFF.

The CDR3 reads CASSPSGRVIQYF. The CDR3 bases are TGTGCCAGCAGTCCCTCGGGGAGGGTCATTCAGTACTTC. V gene TRBV12-3 or TRBV12-4 combines with J gene TRBJ2-4; TRBD2 matches 7 bases. The V and J ends lost 5 bases and 9 bases, in that order; junction bases with no gene match: 7. This CDR3 comprises 13 residues.

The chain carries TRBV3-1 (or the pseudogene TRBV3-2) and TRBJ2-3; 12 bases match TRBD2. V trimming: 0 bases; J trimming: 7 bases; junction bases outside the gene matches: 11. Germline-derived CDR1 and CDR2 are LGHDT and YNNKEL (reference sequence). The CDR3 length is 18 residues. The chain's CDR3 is CASSQDLLAGGLRNTQYF. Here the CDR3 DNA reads TGTGCCAGCAGCCAAGATTTGCTAGCGGGGGGGCTTAGGAATACGCAGTATTTT.

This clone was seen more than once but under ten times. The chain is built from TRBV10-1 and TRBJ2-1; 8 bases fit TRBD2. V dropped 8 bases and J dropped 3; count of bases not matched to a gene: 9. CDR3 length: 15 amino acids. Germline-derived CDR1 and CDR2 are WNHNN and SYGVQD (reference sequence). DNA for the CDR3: TGCGCCAGCTCCCCGGGGGGGGCGAACTACAATGAGCAGTTCTTC. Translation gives CASSPGGANYNEQFF.

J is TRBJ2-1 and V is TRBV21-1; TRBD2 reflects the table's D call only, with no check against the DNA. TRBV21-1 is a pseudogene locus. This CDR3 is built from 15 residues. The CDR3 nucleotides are TGTGCCAGCAGCAAGGGACTAGCGGGGGAAAATGAGCAGTTCTTC. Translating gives CASSKGLAGENEQFF.

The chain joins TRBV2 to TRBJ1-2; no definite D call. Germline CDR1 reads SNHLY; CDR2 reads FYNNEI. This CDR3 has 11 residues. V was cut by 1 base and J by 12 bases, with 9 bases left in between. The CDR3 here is CASSEGGIDTF. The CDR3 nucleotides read TGTGCCAGCAGTGAAGGAGGGATAGACACCTTC. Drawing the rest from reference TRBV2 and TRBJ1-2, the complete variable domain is EPEVTQTPSHQVTQMGQEVILRCVPISNHLYFYWYRQILGQKVEFLVSFYNNEISEKSEIFDDQFSVERPDGSNFTLKIRSTKLEDSAMYFCASSEGGIDTFGSGTRLTVV.

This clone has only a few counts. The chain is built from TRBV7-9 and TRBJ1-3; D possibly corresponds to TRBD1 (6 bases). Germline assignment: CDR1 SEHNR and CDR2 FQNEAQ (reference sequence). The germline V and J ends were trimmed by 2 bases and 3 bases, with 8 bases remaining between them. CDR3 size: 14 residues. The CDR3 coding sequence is TGTGCCAGCAGCTTATCAGGGGTTGGAAACACCATATATTTT. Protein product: CASSLSGVGNTIYF.

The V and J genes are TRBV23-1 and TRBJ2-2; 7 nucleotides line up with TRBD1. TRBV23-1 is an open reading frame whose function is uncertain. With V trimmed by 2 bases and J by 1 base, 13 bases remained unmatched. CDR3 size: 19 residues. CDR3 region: CASSQGQGQLYQNTGELFF. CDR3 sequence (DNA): TGCGCCAGCAGTCAAGGGCAGGGACAGCTCTATCAGAACACCGGGGAGCTGTTTTTT.

CDR3 protein: CASSSTSSYNEQFF. In DNA, the CDR3 is TGTGCCAGCAGCTCGACATCCTCCTACAATGAGCAGTTCTTC. V usage is TRBV11-3 and J usage is TRBJ2-1; D uncertain. CDR3 length equals 14 residues. V was cut by 4 bases and J by 0 bases, with 7 bases left in between. The germline CDR1 and CDR2 sequences are SGHNT and YENEEA.

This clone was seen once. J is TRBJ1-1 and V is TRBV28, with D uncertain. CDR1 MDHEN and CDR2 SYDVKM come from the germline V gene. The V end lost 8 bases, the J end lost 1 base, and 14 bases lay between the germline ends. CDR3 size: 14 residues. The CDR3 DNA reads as TGTGCCAGCCACGGACGGGAGGGGAACACTGAAGCTTTCTTT. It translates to CASHGREGNTEAFF.

The DNA for the CDR3 is TGTGCCAGTAATGCAGGGGGCGCTTCCTATAATTCACCCCTCCACTTT. Amino acid sequence: CASNAGGASYNSPLHF. The chain employs TRBV19 and TRBJ1-6; 8 bases are a match to TRBD1. Germline values: CDR1 LNHDA, CDR2 SQIVND (reference sequence). Trimming removed 7 bases from V and 1 base from J; junction bases left unmatched: 6. The CDR3 sequence is 16 residues long. Using reference TRBV19 and TRBJ1-6 for the parts outside the CDR3, the full variable domain is DGGITQSPKYLFRKEGQNVTLSCEQNLNHDAMYWYRQDPGQGLRLIYYSQIVNDFQKGDIAEGYSVSREKKESFPLTVTSAQKNPTAFYLCASNAGGASYNSPLHFGNGTRLTVT.

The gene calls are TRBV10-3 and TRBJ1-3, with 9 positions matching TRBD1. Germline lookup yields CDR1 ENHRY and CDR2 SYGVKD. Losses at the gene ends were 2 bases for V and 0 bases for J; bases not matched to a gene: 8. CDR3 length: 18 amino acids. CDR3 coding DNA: TGTGCCATCAGTGAGAGGACAGGGGCGATAAGCTCTGGAAACACCATATATTTT. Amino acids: CAISERTGAISSGNTIYF.

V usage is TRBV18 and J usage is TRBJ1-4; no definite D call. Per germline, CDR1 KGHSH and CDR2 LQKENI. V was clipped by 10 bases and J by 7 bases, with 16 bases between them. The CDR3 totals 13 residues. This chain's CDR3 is CATFHPQVEKLFF. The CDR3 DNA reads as TGTGCCACTTTCCACCCCCAGGTTGAAAAACTGTTTTTT.

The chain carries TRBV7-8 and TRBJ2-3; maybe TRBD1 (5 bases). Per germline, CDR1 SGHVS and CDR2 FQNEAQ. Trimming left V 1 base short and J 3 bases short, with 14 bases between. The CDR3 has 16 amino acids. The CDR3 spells CASSLVGQGLTDTQYF. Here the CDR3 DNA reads TGTGCCAGCAGCTTAGTTGGCCAGGGTCTGACAGATACGCAGTATTTT.

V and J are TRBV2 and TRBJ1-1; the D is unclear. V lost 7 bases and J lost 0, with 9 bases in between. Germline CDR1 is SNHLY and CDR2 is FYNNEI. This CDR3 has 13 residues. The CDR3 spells CASNGLMNTEAFF. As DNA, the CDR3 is TGTGCCAGCAATGGCCTTATGAACACTGAAGCTTTCTTT. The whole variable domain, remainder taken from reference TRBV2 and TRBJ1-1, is EPEVTQTPSHQVTQMGQEVILRCVPISNHLYFYWYRQILGQKVEFLVSFYNNEISEKSEIFDDQFSVERPDGSNFTLKIRSTKLEDSAMYFCASNGLMNTEAFFGQGTRLTVV.

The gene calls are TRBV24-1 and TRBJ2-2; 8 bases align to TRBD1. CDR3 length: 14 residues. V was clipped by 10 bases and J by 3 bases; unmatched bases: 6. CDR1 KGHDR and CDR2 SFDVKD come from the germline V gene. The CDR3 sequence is CATTGTGDTGELFF. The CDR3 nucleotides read TGTGCCACAACCGGGACAGGAGACACCGGGGAGCTGTTTTTT.

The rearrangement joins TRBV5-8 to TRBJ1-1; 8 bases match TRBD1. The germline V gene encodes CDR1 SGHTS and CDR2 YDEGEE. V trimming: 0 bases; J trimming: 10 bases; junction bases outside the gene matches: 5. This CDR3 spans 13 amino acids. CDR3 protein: CASSLARGLGAFF. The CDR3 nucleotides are TGTGCCAGCAGCTTGGCCAGGGGGCTTGGAGCTTTCTTT.

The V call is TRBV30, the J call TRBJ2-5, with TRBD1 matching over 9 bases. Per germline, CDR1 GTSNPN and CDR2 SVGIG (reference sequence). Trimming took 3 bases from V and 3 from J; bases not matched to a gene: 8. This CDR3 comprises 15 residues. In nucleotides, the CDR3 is TGTGCCTGGAGCGCCCTCGGGACAGGGAAAGAGACCCAGTACTTC. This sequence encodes CAWSALGTGKETQYF.

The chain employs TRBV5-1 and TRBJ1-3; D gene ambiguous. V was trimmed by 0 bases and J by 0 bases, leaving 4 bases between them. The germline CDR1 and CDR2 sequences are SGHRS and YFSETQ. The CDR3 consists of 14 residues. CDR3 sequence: CASSLDYSGNTIYF. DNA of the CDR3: TGCGCCAGCAGCTTGGATTACTCTGGAAACACCATATATTTT.

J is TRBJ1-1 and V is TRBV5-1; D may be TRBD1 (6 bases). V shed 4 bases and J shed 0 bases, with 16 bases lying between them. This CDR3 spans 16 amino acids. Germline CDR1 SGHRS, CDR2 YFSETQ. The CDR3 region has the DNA TGCGCCAGCAGCCCGTCTTCCGGGACAATGAACACTGAAGCTTTCTTT. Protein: CASSPSSGTMNTEAFF.

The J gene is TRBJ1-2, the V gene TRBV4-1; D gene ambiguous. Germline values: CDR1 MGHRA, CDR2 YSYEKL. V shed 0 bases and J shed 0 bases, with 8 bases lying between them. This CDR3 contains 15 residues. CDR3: CASSQDRSANYGYTF. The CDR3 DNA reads TGCGCCAGCAGCCAAGACCGAAGCGCTAACTATGGCTACACCTTC.

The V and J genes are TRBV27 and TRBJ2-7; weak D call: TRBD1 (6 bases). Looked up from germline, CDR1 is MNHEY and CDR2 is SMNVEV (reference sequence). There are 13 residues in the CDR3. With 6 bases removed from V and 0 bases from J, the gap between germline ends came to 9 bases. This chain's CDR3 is CASRLQGSYEQYF. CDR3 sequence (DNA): TGTGCCAGCAGACTACAGGGCTCCTACGAGCAGTACTTC.

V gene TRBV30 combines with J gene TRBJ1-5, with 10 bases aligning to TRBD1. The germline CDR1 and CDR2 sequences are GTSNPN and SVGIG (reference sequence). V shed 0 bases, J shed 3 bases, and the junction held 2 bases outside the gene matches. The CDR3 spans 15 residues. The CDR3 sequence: CAWSVTGGTNQPQHF. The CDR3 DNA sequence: TGTGCCTGGAGTGTGACAGGGGGCACCAATCAGCCCCAGCATTTT. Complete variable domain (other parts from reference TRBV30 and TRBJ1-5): SQTIHQWPATLVQPVGSPLSLECTVEGTSNPNLYWYRQAAGRGLQLLFYSVGIGQISSEVPQNLSASRPQDRQFILSSKKLLLSDSGFYLCAWSVTGGTNQPQHFGDGTRLSIL.

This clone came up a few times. This CDR3 reads CASSDRNTIYF. The CDR3 nucleotides are TGTGCCAGCAGCGACAGAAACACCATATATTTT. The chain couples TRBV9 to TRBJ1-3; D ambiguous. V was trimmed by 3 bases and J by 5 bases, leaving 3 bases between them. Germline CDR1 reads SGDLS; CDR2 reads YYNGEE. The CDR3 contains 11 residues.

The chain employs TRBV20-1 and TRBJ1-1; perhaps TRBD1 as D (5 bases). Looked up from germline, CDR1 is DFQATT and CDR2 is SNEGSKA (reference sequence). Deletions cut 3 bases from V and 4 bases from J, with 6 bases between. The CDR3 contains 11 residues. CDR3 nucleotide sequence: TGCAGTGCTAGGGGGGGCACTGAAGCTTTCTTT. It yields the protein CSARGGTEAFF.

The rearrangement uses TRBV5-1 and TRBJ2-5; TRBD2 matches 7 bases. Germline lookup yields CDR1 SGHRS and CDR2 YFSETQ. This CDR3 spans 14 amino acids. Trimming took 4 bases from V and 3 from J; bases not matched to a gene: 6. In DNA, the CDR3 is TGCGCCAGCAGCCGGGCTGGGGGGGAAGAGACCCAGTACTTC. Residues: CASSRAGGEETQYF.

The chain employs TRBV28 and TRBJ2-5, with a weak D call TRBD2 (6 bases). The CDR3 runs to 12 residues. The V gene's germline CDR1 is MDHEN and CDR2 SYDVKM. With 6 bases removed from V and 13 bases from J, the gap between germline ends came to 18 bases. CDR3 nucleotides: TGTGCCAGCAGCACTACGGGACTCCCGTGGTACTTC. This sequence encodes CASSTTGLPWYF. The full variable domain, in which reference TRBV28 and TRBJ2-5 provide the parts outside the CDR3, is DVKVTQSSRYLVKRTGEKVFLECVQDMDHENMFWYRQDPGLGLRLIYFSYDVKMKEKGDIPEGYSVSREKKERFSLILESASTNQTSMYLCASSTTGLPWYFGPGTRLLVL.

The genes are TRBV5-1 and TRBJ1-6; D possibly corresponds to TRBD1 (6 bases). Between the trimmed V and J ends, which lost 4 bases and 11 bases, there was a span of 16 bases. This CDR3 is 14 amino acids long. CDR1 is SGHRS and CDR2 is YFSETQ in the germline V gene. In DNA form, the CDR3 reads TGCGCCAGCAGCCAGACAGGACAAGGGACACCCCTCCACTTT. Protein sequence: CASSQTGQGTPLHF.

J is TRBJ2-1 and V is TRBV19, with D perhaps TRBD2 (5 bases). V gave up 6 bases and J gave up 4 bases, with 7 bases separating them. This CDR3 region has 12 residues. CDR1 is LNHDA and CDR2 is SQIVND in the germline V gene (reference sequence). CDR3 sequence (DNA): TGTGCCAGTAGCGGGGTGTACAATGAGCAGTTCTTC. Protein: CASSGVYNEQFF.